This T cell receptor beta chain was recovered during a study of blood T cells in healthy people across ages. Overall study findings and caveats: Fewer expanded clones and more diversity marked long-lived versus aged donors.

The CDR3 totals 15 residues. Germline V lookup: CDR1 KGHSH, CDR2 LQKENI. The V end was cut by 2 bases, the J end by 2 bases, with 12 bases between. This clonotype was observed a handful of times. Antigen specificity is unknown. With a J-beta primer mix and a sample-barcoded 5' primer, a second PCR ran 7 to 11 cycles. Via MiXCR, TCRdb re-called the 5' RACE reads, giving one row per CDR3 protein. The sample contains some 320,000 distinct CDR3 sequences, 25% to 30% of which appear only once. The chain couples TRBV18 to TRBJ2-5; tentative D call: TRBD1 (6 bases). The material sequenced was blood. The TCR comes from a woman aged 70-85 years in good health. The CDR3 bases are TGTGCCAGCTCACCATCACAGGGCGCACAAGAGACCCAGTACTTC. As protein: CASSPSQGAQETQYF.